This TCR beta chain appears in the sequencing data of a study of PD-1 blockade in classical Hodgkin lymphoma. Germline V gene data show CDR1 as MNHNS and CDR2 as SASEGT. With 7 bases removed from V and 3 bases from J, the gap between germline ends came to 12 bases. This CDR3 contains 13 residues. There was relapse after autologous stem cell transplantation in every patient, and there was variation in brentuximab vedotin exposure. Reported best responses ranged across complete response, partial response or progressive disease. Profiled with immunoSEQ multiplex PCR; TCRdb holds only in-frame clones, not every one. Of about 90,000 clones in the sample, around 90% are singletons; the top ten hold approximately 2.6%. This clone was seen just once. Its antigen is still unknown. Study conclusions and caveats: Newly diagnosed patients were reported to exhibit reduced baseline TCR diversity relative to healthy donors. In CD4+ cells, TCR diversity went up significantly by C4D1, but in CD8+ cells it did not.

The chain employs TRBV6-1 and TRBJ1-2; the D is unclear. The receptor was derived from a human donor with classical Hodgkin lymphoma. This specimen consisted of peripheral blood mononuclear cells (PBMCs), obtained before the second cycle of nivolumab. The CDR3 DNA reads as TGTGCCAGCACGGGGTGGGAGGACTATGGCTACACCTTC. It specifies CASTGWEDYGYTF.